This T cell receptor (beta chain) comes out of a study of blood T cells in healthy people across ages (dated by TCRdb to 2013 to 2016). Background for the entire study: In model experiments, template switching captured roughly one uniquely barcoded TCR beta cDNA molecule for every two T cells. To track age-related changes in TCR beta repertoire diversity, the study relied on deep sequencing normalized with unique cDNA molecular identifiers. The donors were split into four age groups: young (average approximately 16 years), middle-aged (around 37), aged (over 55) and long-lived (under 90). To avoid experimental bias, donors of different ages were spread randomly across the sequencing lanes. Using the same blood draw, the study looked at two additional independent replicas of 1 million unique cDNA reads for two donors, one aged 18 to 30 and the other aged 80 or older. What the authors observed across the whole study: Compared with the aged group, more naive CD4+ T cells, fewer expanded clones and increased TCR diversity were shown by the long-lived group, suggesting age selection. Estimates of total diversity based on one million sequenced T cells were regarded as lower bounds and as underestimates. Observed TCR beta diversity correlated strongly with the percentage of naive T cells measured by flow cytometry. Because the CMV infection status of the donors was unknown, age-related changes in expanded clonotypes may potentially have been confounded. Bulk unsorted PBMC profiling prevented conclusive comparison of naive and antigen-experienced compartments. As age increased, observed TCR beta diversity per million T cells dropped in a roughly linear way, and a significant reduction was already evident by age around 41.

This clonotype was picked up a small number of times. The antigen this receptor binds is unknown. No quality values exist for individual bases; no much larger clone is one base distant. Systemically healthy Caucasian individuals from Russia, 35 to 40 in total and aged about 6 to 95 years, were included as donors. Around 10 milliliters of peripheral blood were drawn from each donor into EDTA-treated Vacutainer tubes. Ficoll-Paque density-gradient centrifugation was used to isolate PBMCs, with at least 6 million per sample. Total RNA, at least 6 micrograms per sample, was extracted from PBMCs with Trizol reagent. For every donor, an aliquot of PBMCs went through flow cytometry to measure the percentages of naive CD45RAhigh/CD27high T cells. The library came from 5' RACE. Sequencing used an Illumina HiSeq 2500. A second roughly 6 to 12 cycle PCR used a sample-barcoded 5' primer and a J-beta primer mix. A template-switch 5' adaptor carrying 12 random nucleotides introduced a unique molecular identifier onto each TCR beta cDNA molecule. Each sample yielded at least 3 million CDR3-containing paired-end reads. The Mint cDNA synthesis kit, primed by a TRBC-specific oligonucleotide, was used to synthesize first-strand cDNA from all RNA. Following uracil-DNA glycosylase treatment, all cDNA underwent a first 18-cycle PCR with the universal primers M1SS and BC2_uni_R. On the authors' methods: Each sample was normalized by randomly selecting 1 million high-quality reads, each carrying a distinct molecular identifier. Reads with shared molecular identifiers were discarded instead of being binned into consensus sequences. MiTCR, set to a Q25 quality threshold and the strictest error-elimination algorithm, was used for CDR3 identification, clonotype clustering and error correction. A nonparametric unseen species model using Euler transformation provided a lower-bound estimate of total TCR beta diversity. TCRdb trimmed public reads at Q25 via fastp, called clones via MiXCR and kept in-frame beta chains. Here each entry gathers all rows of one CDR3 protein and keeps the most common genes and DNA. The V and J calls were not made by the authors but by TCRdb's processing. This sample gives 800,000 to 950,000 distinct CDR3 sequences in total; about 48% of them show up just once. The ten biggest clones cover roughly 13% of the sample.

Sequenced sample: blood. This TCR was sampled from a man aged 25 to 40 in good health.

The CDR3 loop reads CASSLLLAGGPYNEQFF. At the DNA level, the sequence is TGTGCCAGCAGCCTCTTACTAGCGGGGGGGCCTTACAATGAGCAGTTCTTC. The chain links TRBV7-2 with TRBJ2-1, with 13 bases in between that match TRBD2. V trim: 5 bases; J trim: 4 bases; unmatched bases: 8. CDR1 and CDR2, looked up from the germline V gene, are SGHTA and FQGNSA. The CDR3 measures 17 amino acids from cysteine to phenylalanine. The only DNA kept is the CDR3, 51 bases in frame from the first base.